Here is one TCR beta chain with its context. Clones were sequenced by immunoSEQ multiplex PCR, and TCRdb holds only the in-frame ones, with some missing. This sample has 490,000 or so clones, with roughly 90% found just once. The data derive from a study of blood T cell repertoires in COVID-19. J gave up 2 bases and V 3 bases, and 3 bases lay outside the gene matches. The CDR3 runs 14 residues. The V gene's germline CDR1 is LGHNA and CDR2 YSLEER. The V gene is TRBV4-3, the J gene TRBJ1-2; the match to TRBD1 covers 7 bases. Sequencing input: PBMCs or T cells enriched from blood (not recorded which). This TCR came from a middle-aged woman who had recovered from COVID-19. This CDR3 is CASSHLQGNYGYTF. CDR3 nucleotides: TGCGCCAGCAGCCACCTACAGGGGAACTATGGCTACACCTTC.